Below are 13 T cell receptor beta chains sequenced from a single sample in a study of blood T cell repertoires in COVID-19. Produced via immunoSEQ multiplex PCR; TCRdb's table is partial and in-frame only. Here the sample spans 210,000 or so clones, 75% to 90% being singletons. The sample comprised peripheral blood. Source of these receptors: a human donor in a cohort sampled during active COVID-19.

This clone was seen only once. This rearrangement joins TRBV6-4 to TRBJ2-3; D is unresolved. V dropped 5 bases and J dropped 0 bases, with 9 bases sitting between them. CDR1 and CDR2 (germline): MRHNA, SNTAGT. CDR3 length: 14 amino acids. The chain's CDR3 is CASSKITSTDTQYF. CDR3 bases: TGTGCCAGCAGTAAAATAACTAGCACAGATACGCAGTATTTT.

About this clone: This sample includes further DNA sequences coding for the same CDR3. The chain joins TRBV5-1 to TRBJ2-7, with TRBD1 matching over 8 bases. Germline CDR1 SGHRS, CDR2 YFSETQ. This CDR3 region has 14 residues. The trim removed 4 bases at V and 2 bases at J, leaving 5 bases unmatched. The CDR3 DNA reads as TGCGCCAGCAGCCCCGACAGGGGAGCCTACGAGCAGTACTTC. It is translated as CASSPDRGAYEQYF.

This clone was counted only a few times. The V gene is TRBV19, the J gene TRBJ1-5; possible D gene TRBD1, 5 bases. Germline V gene sequence: CDR1 LNHDA, CDR2 SQIVND (reference sequence). This CDR3 is 15 amino acids long. The V and J ends lost 2 bases and 5 bases respectively, with 13 bases between them. The CDR3 DNA reads as TGTGCCAGTAGTATACGGCAGGGAAGCCATCAGCCCCAGCATTTT. This codes for CASSIRQGSHQPQHF.

This clone was counted a few times. The chain combines TRBV5-4 with TRBJ2-1; D may be TRBD2 (6 bases). Trimming took 0 bases from V and 8 from J, leaving 24 bases between them. The CDR3 contains 18 residues. Per germline, CDR1 SGHNT and CDR2 YYREEE (reference sequence). The CDR3 nucleotides read TGTGCCAGCAGCTTGGTTCTGACTAGGGCCGTTAATAGCTATGAGCAGTTCTTC. It yields the protein CASSLVLTRAVNSYEQFF. Together with reference TRBV5-4 and TRBJ2-1, the CDR3 gives the full variable domain: ETGVTQSPTHLIKTRGQQVTLRCSSQSGHNTVSWYQQALGQGPQFIFQYYREEENGRGNFPPRFSGLQFPNYSSELNVNALELDDSALYLCASSLVLTRAVNSYEQFFGPGTRLTVL.

The genes are TRBV18 and TRBJ2-4; D unclear. This CDR3 has 15 residues. Germline loops: CDR1 KGHSH, CDR2 LQKENI. Trimming shortened V by 2 bases and J by 1 base, and 9 bases separated the two germline ends. The CDR3 region is CASSPVSMAKNIQYF. In DNA form, the CDR3 reads TGTGCCAGCTCACCAGTAAGCATGGCCAAAAACATTCAGTACTTC.

The chain carries TRBV4-3 and TRBJ2-2; 8 nucleotides line up with TRBD1. Germline V gives CDR1 LGHNA, CDR2 YSLEER. This CDR3 is 15 amino acids long. The trim removed 4 bases at V and 7 bases at J, leaving 8 bases unmatched. The CDR3 here is CASSLLDRAGGELFF. CDR3 bases: TGCGCCAGCAGCCTCCTGGACAGGGCCGGCGGGGAGCTGTTTTTT.

Concerning this clone itself: Without the conserved terminal phenylalanine or tryptophan, this CDR3 likely stems from a read error. The V call is TRBV4-2, the J call TRBJ1-2, with D possibly being TRBD1 (6 bases). V shed 2 bases and J shed 8 bases, with 15 bases lying between them. The CDR3 spans 14 residues. The germline V gene has CDR1 LGHNA and CDR2 YNFKEQ. The CDR3 coding sequence is TGTGCCAGCAGCCAAAGGGTACAGGGTCGAGGCTACACCGTC. Translated: CASSQRVQGRGYTV.

In its sample, this clone ranks as medium-sized. This rearrangement joins TRBV27 to TRBJ2-1; TRBD2 matches 8 bases. CDR3 length: 14 residues. J lost 8 bases, V lost 3 bases, and 6 bases had no gene match. Germline V gene sequence: CDR1 MNHEY, CDR2 SMNVEV (reference sequence). Written as DNA, the CDR3 is TGTGCCAGCAGTTTTCGGGAGGGCCGCGATGAGCAGTTCTTC. The encoded protein is CASSFREGRDEQFF.

The CDR3 DNA sequence: TGTGCCAGCAGTGGACAGGGAGGGGTGGAGTATGGCTACACCTTC. This codes for CASSGQGGVEYGYTF. The chain recombines TRBV7-2 with TRBJ1-2, with 8 bases matching TRBD1. The V gene's germline CDR1 is SGHTA and CDR2 FQGNSA. The V and J ends lost 6 bases and 5 bases, in that order; junction bases with no gene match: 11. This CDR3 region has 15 residues.

The V call is TRBV18, the J call TRBJ2-7; 7 bases match TRBD1. The V segment lost 5 bases and the J segment 2 bases; nucleotides outside the gene matches: 3. This CDR3 is 13 amino acids long. Per germline, CDR1 KGHSH and CDR2 LQKENI. In DNA, the CDR3 is TGTGCCAGCTCAAGGGACAGAACCTACGAGCAGTACTTC. It is translated as CASSRDRTYEQYF. The whole variable domain, remainder taken from reference TRBV18 and TRBJ2-7, is NAGVMQNPRHLVRRRGQEARLRCSPMKGHSHVYWYRQLPEEGLKFMVYLQKENIIDESGMPKERFSAEFPKEGPSILRIQQVVRGDSAAYFCASSRDRTYEQYFGPGTRLTVT.

V gene TRBV7-6 combines with J gene TRBJ2-1; 9 nucleotides align to TRBD2. The CDR3 is made up of 15 amino acids. After removal of 2 bases from V and 3 bases from J, the junction contained 2 bases not matched to a gene. The germline gives CDR1 SGHVS, CDR2 FNYEAQ. The CDR3 nucleotides are TGTGCCAGCAGCTTACGACTAGCGGACTACAATGAGCAGTTCTTC. Amino acid sequence: CASSLRLADYNEQFF.

The V and J genes are TRBV5-4 and TRBJ2-1; 10 bases align to TRBD1. CDR3 size: 13 residues. V gave up 9 bases and J gave up 2 bases; unmatched junction bases: 2. Germline V gene sequence: CDR1 SGHNT, CDR2 YYREEE (reference sequence). The CDR3 protein is CAMTGGAYNEQFF. In nucleotides, the CDR3 is TGTGCCATGACAGGGGGCGCCTACAATGAGCAGTTCTTC.

V and J are TRBV5-1 and TRBJ2-7; 9 bases map to TRBD1. Germline-derived CDR1 and CDR2 are SGHRS and YFSETQ. The CDR3 sequence is 14 residues long. Germline trimming cut 6 bases from V and 4 bases from J; bases unmatched to any gene: 8. Here the CDR3 DNA reads TGCGCCAGCACCGAACAGGGGGCGGCGTACGAGCAGTACTTC. It encodes CASTEQGAAYEQYF.